The clone carrying this T cell receptor beta chain was seen a handful of times. This sample is part of a study of control samples from healthy donors and cancer patients. V gave up 3 bases and J gave up 1 base; unmatched junction bases: 4. There are 15 residues in the CDR3. Germline CDR1 is KGHDR and CDR2 is SFDVKD. Sequenced by immunoSEQ multiplex PCR; TCRdb stores in-frame clones only, minus some. The data hold approximately 130,000 clones, with about 89% observed a single time. The receptor was isolated from a man in his fifties in good health. The sequencing sample was made of blood. This chain joins TRBV24-1 and TRBJ1-2, with 7 bases lining up with TRBD1. This chain's CDR3 is CATSDTGADNYGYTF. The CDR3 DNA follows: TGTGCCACCAGTGATACAGGGGCCGATAACTATGGCTACACCTTC.